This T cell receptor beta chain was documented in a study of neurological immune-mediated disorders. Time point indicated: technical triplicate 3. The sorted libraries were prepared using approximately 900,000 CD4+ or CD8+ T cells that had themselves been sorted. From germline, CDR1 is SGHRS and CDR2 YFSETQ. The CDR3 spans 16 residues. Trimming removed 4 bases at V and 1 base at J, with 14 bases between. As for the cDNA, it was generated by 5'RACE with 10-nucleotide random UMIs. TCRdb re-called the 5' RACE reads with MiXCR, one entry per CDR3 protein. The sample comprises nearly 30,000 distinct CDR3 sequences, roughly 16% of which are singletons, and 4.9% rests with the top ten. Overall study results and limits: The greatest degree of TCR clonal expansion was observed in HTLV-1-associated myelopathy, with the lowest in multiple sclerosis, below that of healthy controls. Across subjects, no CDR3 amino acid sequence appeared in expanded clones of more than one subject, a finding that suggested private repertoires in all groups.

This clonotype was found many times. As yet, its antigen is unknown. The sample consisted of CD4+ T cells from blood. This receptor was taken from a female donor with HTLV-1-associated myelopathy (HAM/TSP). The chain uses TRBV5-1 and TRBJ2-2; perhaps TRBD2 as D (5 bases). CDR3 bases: TGCGCCAGCAGCCCGAACTCGGACTTGAACACCGGGGAGCTGTTTTTT. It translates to CASSPNSDLNTGELFF. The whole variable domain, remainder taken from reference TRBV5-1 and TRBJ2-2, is KAGVTQTPRYLIKTRGQQVTLSCSPISGHRSVSWYQQTPGQGLQFLFEYFSETQRNKGNFPGRFSGRQFSNSRSEMNVSTLELGDSALYLCASSPNSDLNTGELFFGEGSRLTVL.